Shown below are 16 T cell receptor beta chains from a single sample sequenced in a study of early stage breast cancer tumors. Assay used: immunoSEQ multiplex PCR; TCRdb lists only in-frame clones, some missing. The profile covers some 48,000 clones, with roughly 80% appearing a single time and under 1.5% taken by the ten largest. Sequenced sample: blood. These receptors were taken from a person aged 45-65 years with breast cancer.

The chain joins TRBV10-3 to TRBJ1-2, with D maybe TRBD1 (5 bases). CDR1 and CDR2 (germline): ENHRY, SYGVKD. With 3 bases removed from V and 1 base from J, the gap between germline ends came to 12 bases. The CDR3 totals 15 residues. This chain's CDR3 is CAISDGSGGNYGYTF. The CDR3 DNA sequence: TGTGCCATCAGTGATGGGTCCGGGGGTAACTATGGCTACACCTTC.

The chain is built from TRBV27 and TRBJ2-1, with 10 bases matching TRBD1. The CDR3 consists of 15 residues. The V segment lost 3 bases and the J segment 7 bases; nucleotides outside the gene matches: 6. Germline CDR1 and CDR2: MNHEY and SMNVEV (reference sequence). The CDR3 sequence is CASSFIGTGVNEQFF. CDR3 sequence (DNA): TGTGCCAGCAGTTTCATCGGGACAGGGGTAAATGAGCAGTTCTTC.

This clone was detected a few times. The chain combines TRBV7-6 with TRBJ2-7, with unresolved D. CDR3 size: 14 residues. Germline V gene data show CDR1 as SGHVS and CDR2 as FNYEAQ. V lost 5 bases and J 6 bases, leaving 17 bases between the germline ends. The CDR3: CASSQSREPGEQYF. CDR3 nucleotide sequence: TGTGCCAGCAGCCAGTCCCGAGAACCTGGCGAGCAGTACTTC.

There are a few counts of this clone. This chain joins TRBV27 and TRBJ2-7, with D hard to call. V lost 8 bases to trimming and J lost 2 bases, with 22 bases between them. The CDR3 is 16 residues long. Germline V CDR1 and CDR2: MNHEY, SMNVEV (reference sequence). Here the CDR3 reads CASSHGPSWQTYEQYF. CDR3 coding DNA: TGTGCCAGCTCCCACGGGCCTTCATGGCAGACCTACGAGCAGTACTTC.

V usage is TRBV18 and J usage is TRBJ2-3, with TRBD1 as a possible D gene (6 bases). Trimming took off 4 bases at V and 2 bases at J, with 10 bases between the two ends. This CDR3 contains 14 residues. Germline V gene sequence: CDR1 KGHSH, CDR2 LQKENI. DNA for the CDR3: TGTGCCAGCTCACAGGGGGAACTCACAGATACGCAGTATTTT. Its translation: CASSQGELTDTQYF.

This chain connects TRBV19 to TRBJ2-6, with D maybe TRBD1 (6 bases). The CDR3 length is 14 residues. Germline V gives CDR1 LNHDA, CDR2 SQIVND (reference sequence). Trimming pared 7 bases from V and 4 bases from J, leaving 11 bases between. The CDR3: CASKGDSGANVLTF. CDR3 bases: TGTGCCAGTAAGGGGGATTCAGGGGCCAACGTCCTGACTTTC.

The chain combines TRBV7-2 with TRBJ2-7; the match to TRBD2 covers 8 bases. V lost 5 bases and J lost 5; bases outside the gene matches: 14. CDR3 length: 16 amino acids. The germline V gene has CDR1 SGHTA and CDR2 FQGNSA. Here the CDR3 reads CASSLVAKRREDEQYF. Written as DNA, the CDR3 is TGTGCCAGCAGCCTTGTCGCTAAGAGGCGGGAGGACGAGCAGTACTTC.

The V call is TRBV5-1, the J call TRBJ2-3; D unresolved. Germline V lookup: CDR1 SGHRS, CDR2 YFSETQ. The CDR3 totals 13 residues. With 4 bases removed from V and 4 bases from J, the gap between germline ends came to 10 bases. For the CDR3, the DNA is TGCGCCAGCAGCGGAAAGCCCCCAGATACGCAGTATTTT. Protein: CASSGKPPDTQYF. Full variable domain (remainder filled in from reference TRBV5-1 and TRBJ2-3): KAGVTQTPRYLIKTRGQQVTLSCSPISGHRSVSWYQQTPGQGLQFLFEYFSETQRNKGNFPGRFSGRQFSNSRSEMNVSTLELGDSALYLCASSGKPPDTQYFGPGTRLTVL.

This chain's CDR3 is CASSPLRAGGYNEQFF. CDR3 nucleotide sequence: TGTGCCAGCTCACCACTCCGCGCGGGAGGTTACAATGAGCAGTTCTTC. This sequence joins TRBV18 and TRBJ2-1; 8 bases fit TRBD2. Germline CDR1 and CDR2: KGHSH and LQKENI. This CDR3 contains 16 residues. The J segment lost 4 bases and the V segment lost 1 base, leaving 6 bases of the junction unmatched.

The chain couples TRBV9 to TRBJ1-1; D gene unclear. Trimming stripped 0 bases from V and 2 bases from J, with 14 bases between. Germline loops: CDR1 SGDLS, CDR2 YYNGEE. The CDR3 extends over 16 amino acids. The CDR3 spells CASSVAPRGINTEAFF. DNA of the CDR3: TGTGCCAGCAGCGTAGCACCCAGAGGGATTAACACTGAAGCTTTCTTT.

The rearrangement uses TRBV6-1 and TRBJ2-4; a possible D gene is TRBD1 (6 bases). The V gene's germline CDR1 is MNHNS and CDR2 SASEGT. The CDR3 loop spans 15 amino acids. The ends were cut back, 4 bases at V and 1 base at J, with 11 bases in the middle. The CDR3 loop reads CASSVYGGAKNIQYF. The CDR3 DNA follows: TGTGCCAGCAGTGTTTATGGGGGCGCCAAAAACATTCAGTACTTC.

The CDR3 DNA sequence: TGTGCCAGCAGTTACGATCAGGGACAGCCCCAGCATTTT. This sequence encodes CASSYDQGQPQHF. This chain uses TRBV6-5 with TRBJ1-5; a possible D gene is TRBD1 (5 bases). This CDR3 is built from 13 residues. CDR1 and CDR2 (germline): MNHEY, SVGAGI. Deletions cut 2 bases from V and 7 bases from J, with 9 bases between.

This clone has just a few counts. The chain links TRBV9 to TRBJ1-4; possible D gene TRBD1, 5 bases. Germline CDR1 is SGDLS and CDR2 is YYNGEE. This CDR3 region has 14 residues. Trimming took off 0 bases at V and 7 bases at J, with 10 bases between the two ends. CDR3 bases: TGTGCCAGCAGCGTAGCAGGGACGGCTGAAAAACTGTTTTTT. Translated, it gives CASSVAGTAEKLFF.

The rearrangement links TRBV5-1 to TRBJ1-2; D is possibly TRBD1 (6 bases). Trimming left V 4 bases short and J 2 bases short, with 9 bases between. The germline V gene encodes CDR1 SGHRS and CDR2 YFSETQ. The CDR3 is 13 residues long. The CDR3 spells CASSPGQNYGYTF. The CDR3 region has the DNA TGCGCCAGCAGCCCAGGACAGAACTATGGCTACACCTTC.

The V gene is TRBV5-1, the J gene TRBJ1-1; 10 bases map to TRBD1. V shed 2 bases, J shed 0 bases, and the junction held 10 bases outside the gene matches. This CDR3 has 18 residues. CDR1 is SGHRS, CDR2 YFSETQ, per germline. The CDR3 nucleotides are TGCGCCAGCAGCTTAGGGACAGGGGTTTTCCGAATGAACACTGAAGCTTTCTTT. Translating gives CASSLGTGVFRMNTEAFF. Drawing the rest from reference TRBV5-1 and TRBJ1-1, the complete variable domain is KAGVTQTPRYLIKTRGQQVTLSCSPISGHRSVSWYQQTPGQGLQFLFEYFSETQRNKGNFPGRFSGRQFSNSRSEMNVSTLELGDSALYLCASSLGTGVFRMNTEAFFGQGTRLTVV.

The chain joins TRBV2 to TRBJ2-1, with a weak D call TRBD2 (6 bases). The V end lost 6 bases, the J end lost 0 bases, and 12 bases lay between the germline ends. This CDR3 is 15 amino acids long. The germline CDR1 and CDR2 sequences are SNHLY and FYNNEI. As DNA, the CDR3 is TGTGCCAGCAGCCCAGACGGGAGCTCCTACAATGAGCAGTTCTTC. It is translated as CASSPDGSSYNEQFF. Looking up the rest from reference TRBV2 and TRBJ2-1 gives the full variable domain: EPEVTQTPSHQVTQMGQEVILRCVPISNHLYFYWYRQILGQKVEFLVSFYNNEISEKSEIFDDQFSVERPDGSNFTLKIRSTKLEDSAMYFCASSPDGSSYNEQFFGPGTRLTVL.